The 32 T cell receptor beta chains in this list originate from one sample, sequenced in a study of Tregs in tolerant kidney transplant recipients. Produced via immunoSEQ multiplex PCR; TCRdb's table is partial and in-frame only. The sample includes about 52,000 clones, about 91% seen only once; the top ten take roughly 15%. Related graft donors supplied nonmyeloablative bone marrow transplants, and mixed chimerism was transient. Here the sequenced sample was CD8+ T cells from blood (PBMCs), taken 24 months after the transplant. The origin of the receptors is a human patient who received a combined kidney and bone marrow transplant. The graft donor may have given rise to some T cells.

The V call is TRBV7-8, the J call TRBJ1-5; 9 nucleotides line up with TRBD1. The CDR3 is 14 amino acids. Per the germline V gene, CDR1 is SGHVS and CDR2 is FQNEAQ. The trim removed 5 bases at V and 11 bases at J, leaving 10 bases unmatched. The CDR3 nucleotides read TGTGCCAGCAGCCCCAGGACAGGGGAATTGACCCAGCATTTT. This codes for CASSPRTGELTQHF.

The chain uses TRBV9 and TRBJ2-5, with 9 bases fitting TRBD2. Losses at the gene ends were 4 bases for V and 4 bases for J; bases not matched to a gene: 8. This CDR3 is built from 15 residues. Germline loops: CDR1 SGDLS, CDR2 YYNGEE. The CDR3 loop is CASSPWGGGAETQYF. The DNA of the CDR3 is TGTGCCAGCAGCCCTTGGGGCGGGGGGGCAGAGACCCAGTACTTC. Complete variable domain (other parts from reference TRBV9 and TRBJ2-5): DSGVTQTPKHLITATGQRVTLRCSPRSGDLSVYWYQQSLDQGLQFLIQYYNGEERAKGNILERFSAQQFPDLHSELNLSSLELGDSALYFCASSPWGGGAETQYFGPGTRLLVL.

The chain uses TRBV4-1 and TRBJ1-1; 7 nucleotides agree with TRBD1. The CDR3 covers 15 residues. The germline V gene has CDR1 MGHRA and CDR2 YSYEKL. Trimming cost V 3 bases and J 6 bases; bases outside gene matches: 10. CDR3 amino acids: CASSHPSTGSAEAFF. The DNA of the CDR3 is TGCGCCAGCAGCCACCCATCGACAGGGAGCGCTGAAGCTTTCTTT.

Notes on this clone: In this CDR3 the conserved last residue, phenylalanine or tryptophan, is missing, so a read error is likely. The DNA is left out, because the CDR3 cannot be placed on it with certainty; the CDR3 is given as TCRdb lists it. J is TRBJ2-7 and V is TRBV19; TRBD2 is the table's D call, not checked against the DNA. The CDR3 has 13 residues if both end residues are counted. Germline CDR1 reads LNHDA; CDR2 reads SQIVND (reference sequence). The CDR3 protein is CASSTGLASLIIL.

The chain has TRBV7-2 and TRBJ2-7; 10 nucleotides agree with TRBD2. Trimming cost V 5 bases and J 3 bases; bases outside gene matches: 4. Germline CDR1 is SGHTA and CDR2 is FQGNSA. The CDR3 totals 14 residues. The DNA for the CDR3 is TGTGCCAGCAGCGCGCTAGCGGGAGTCTACGAGCAGTACTTC. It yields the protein CASSALAGVYEQYF.

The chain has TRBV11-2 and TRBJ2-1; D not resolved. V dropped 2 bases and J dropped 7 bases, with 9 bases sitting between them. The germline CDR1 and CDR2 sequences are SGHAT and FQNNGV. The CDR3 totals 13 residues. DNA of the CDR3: TGTGCCAGCAGCTTAAACCCGCGGAATGAGCAGTTCTTC. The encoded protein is CASSLNPRNEQFF.

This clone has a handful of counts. Here the CDR3 reads CASSQRGSGNTIYF. The CDR3 nucleotides read TGTGCCAGCAGCCAAAGGGGATCCGGAAACACCATATATTTT. The chain recombines TRBV14 with TRBJ1-3; D perhaps matches TRBD1 (5 bases). The germline V gene has CDR1 SGHDN and CDR2 FVKESK. Trimming pared 2 bases from V and 4 bases from J, leaving 9 bases between. The CDR3 length is 14 residues.

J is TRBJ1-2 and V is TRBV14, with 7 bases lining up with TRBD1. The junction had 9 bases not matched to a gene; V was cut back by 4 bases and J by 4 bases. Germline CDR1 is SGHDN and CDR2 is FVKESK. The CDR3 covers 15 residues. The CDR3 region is CASSLVTGDIYGYTF. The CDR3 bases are TGTGCCAGCAGCCTTGTCACAGGGGACATCTATGGCTACACCTTC.

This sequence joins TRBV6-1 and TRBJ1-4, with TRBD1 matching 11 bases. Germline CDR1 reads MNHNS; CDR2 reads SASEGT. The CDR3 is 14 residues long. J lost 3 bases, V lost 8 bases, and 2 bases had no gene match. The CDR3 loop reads CASGQGASNEKLFF. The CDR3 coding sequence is TGTGCCAGCGGACAGGGGGCCTCTAATGAAAAACTGTTTTTT.

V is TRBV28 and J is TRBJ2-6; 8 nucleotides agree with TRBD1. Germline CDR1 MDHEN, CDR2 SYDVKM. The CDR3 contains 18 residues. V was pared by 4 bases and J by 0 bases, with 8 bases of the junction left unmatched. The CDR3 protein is CASSSQDRGLSGANVLTF. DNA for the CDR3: TGTGCCAGCAGTTCCCAAGACAGGGGACTCTCTGGGGCCAACGTCCTGACTTTC. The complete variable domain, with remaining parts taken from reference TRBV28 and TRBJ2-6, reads DVKVTQSSRYLVKRTGEKVFLECVQDMDHENMFWYRQDPGLGLRLIYFSYDVKMKEKGDIPEGYSVSREKKERFSLILESASTNQTSMYLCASSSQDRGLSGANVLTFGAGSRLTVL.

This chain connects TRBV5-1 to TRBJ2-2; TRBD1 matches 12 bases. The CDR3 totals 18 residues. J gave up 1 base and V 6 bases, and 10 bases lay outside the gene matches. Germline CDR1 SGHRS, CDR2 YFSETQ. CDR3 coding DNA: TGCGCCAGCAAGGGGGGGACAGGGGGCCGAGGGAACACCGGGGAGCTGTTTTTT. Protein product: CASKGGTGGRGNTGELFF. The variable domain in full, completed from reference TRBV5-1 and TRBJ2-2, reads KAGVTQTPRYLIKTRGQQVTLSCSPISGHRSVSWYQQTPGQGLQFLFEYFSETQRNKGNFPGRFSGRQFSNSRSEMNVSTLELGDSALYLCASKGGTGGRGNTGELFFGEGSRLTVL.

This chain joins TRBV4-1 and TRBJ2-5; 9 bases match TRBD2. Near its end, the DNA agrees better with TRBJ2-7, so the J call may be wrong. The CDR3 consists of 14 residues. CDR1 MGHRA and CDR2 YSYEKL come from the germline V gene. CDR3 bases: TGCGCCAGCAGCCAAGAGCGGGAGGGCTACGAGCAGTACTTC. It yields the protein CASSQEREGYEQYF.

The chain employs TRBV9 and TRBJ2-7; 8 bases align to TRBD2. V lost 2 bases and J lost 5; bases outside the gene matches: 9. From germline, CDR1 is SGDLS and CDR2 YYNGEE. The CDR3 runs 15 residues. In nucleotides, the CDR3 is TGTGCCAGCAGCGTTCGGGGGACTAGAGTTGACGAGCAGTACTTC. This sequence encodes CASSVRGTRVDEQYF.

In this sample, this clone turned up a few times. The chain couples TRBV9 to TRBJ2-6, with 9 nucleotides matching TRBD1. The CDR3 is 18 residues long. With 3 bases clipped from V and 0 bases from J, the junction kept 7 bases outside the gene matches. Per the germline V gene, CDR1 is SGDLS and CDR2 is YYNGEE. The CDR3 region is CASSANPGQGSGANVLTF. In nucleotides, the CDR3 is TGTGCCAGCAGCGCGAATCCGGGACAGGGCTCTGGGGCCAACGTCCTGACTTTC.

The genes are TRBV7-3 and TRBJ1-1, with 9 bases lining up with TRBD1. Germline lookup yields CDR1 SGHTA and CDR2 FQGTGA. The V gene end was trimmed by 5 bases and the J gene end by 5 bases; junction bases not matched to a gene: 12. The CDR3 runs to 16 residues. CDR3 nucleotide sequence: TGTGCCAGCAGCGATTACTTTCACGGGACAGGGACTGAAGCTTTCTTT. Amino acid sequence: CASSDYFHGTGTEAFF. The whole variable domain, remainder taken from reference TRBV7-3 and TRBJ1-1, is GAGVSQTPSNKVTEKGKYVELRCDPISGHTALYWYRQSLGQGPEFLIYFQGTGAADDSGLPNDRFFAVRPEGSVSTLKIQRTERGDSAVYLCASSDYFHGTGTEAFFGQGTRLTVV.

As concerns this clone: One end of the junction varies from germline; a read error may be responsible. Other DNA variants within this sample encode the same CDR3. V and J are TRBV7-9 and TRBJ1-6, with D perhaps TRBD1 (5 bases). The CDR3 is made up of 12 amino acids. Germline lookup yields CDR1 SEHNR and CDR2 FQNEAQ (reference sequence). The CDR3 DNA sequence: TGTGCCAGCGGGGCTAATAATTCCCCCCTCCACTTT. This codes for CASGANNSPLHF.

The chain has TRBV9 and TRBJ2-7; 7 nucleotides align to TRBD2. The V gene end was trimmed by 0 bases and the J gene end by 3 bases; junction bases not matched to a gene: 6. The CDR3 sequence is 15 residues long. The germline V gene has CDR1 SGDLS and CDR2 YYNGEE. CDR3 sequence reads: CASSVEASGIYEQYF. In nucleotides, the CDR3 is TGTGCCAGCAGCGTAGAGGCTAGCGGTATCTACGAGCAGTACTTC.

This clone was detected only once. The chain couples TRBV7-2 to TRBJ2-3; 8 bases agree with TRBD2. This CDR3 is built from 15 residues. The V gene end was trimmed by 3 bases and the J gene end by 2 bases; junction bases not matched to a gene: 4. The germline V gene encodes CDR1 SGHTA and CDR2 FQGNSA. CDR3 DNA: TGTGCCAGCAGCTTTTTACTAGCGGACACAGATACGCAGTATTTT. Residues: CASSFLLADTDTQYF.

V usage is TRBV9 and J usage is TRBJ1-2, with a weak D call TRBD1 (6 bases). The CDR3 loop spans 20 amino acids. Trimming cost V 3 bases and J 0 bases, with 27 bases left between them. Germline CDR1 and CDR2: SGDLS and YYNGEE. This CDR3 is CASSASSRRDTYGANYGYTF. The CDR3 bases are TGTGCCAGCAGCGCGTCGTCAAGACGGGACACCTATGGAGCTAACTATGGCTACACCTTC.

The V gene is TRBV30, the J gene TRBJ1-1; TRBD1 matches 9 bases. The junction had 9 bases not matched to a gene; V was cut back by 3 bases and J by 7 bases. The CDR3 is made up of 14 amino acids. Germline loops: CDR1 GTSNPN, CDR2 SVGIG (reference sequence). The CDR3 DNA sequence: TGTGCCTGGAGAGCCTGGACAGGGGTAAATGAAGCTTTCTTT. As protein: CAWRAWTGVNEAFF.

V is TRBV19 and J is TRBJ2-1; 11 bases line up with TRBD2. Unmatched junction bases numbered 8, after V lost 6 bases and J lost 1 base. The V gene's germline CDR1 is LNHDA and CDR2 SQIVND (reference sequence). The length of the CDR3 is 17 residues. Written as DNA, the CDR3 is TGTGCCAGTAGCCATACTAGCGGGGGCTATTCCTACAATGAGCAGTTCTTC. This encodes CASSHTSGGYSYNEQFF.

The CDR3 coding sequence is TGTGCCAGCAGCCACTACACTAGCGGGGGCTCCTACAATGAGCAGTTCTTC. This sequence encodes CASSHYTSGGSYNEQFF. The V call is TRBV4-2, the J call TRBJ2-1, with 11 positions matching TRBD2. The CDR3 consists of 17 residues. The germline CDR1 and CDR2 sequences are LGHNA and YNFKEQ. V shed 3 bases and J 0 bases; nucleotides not matched to a gene: 4.

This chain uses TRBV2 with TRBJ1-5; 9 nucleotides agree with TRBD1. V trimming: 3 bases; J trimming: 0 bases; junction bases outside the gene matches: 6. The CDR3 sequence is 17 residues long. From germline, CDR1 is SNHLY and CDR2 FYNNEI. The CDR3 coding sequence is TGTGCCAGCAGTGAGGACAGGGGAGTTAGTAGCAATCAGCCCCAGCATTTT. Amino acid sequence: CASSEDRGVSSNQPQHF.

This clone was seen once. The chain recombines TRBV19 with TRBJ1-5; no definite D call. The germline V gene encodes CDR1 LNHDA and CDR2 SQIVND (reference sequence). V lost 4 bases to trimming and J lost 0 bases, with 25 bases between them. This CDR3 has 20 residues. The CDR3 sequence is CASSTLGMLGDLYSNQPQHF. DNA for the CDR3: TGTGCCAGTAGTACCCTAGGAATGCTGGGAGACCTATATAGCAATCAGCCCCAGCATTTT.

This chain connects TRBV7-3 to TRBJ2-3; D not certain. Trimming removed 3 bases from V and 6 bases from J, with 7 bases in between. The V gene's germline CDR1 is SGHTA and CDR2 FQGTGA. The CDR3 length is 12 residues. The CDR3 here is CASSFDGDTQYF. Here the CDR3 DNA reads TGTGCCAGCAGCTTCGACGGGGATACGCAGTATTTT.

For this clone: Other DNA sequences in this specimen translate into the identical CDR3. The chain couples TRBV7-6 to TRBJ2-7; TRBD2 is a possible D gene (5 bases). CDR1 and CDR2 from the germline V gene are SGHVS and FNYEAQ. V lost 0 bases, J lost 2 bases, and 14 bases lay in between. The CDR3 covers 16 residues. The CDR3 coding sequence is TGTGCCAGCAGCTTAGCGGAGGTGTCTTCTCCCTACGAGCAGTACTTC. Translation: CASSLAEVSSPYEQYF.

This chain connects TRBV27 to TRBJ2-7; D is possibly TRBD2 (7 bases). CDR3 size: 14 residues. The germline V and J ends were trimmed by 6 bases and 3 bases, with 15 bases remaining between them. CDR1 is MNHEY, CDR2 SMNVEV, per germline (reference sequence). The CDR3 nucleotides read TGTGCCAGCAGCCCATGGGGGGGCGACTACGAGCAGTACTTC. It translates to CASSPWGGDYEQYF.

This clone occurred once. CDR3 sequence (DNA): TGTGCCAGCAGTCTCGGGTTGTTAACCGGGGAGCTGTTTTTT. Encoded protein: CASSLGLLTGELFF. V and J are TRBV27 and TRBJ2-2; no reliable D call. There are 14 residues in the CDR3. The germline V gene has CDR1 MNHEY and CDR2 SMNVEV (reference sequence). Trimming removed 5 bases from V and 5 bases from J, with 12 bases in between.

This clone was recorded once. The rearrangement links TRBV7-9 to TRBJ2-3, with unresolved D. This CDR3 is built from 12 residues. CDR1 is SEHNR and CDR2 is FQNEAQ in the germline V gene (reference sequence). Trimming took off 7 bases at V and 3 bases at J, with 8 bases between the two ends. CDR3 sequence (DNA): TGTGCCAGCACCGGCGGAACAGATACGCAGTATTTT. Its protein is CASTGGTDTQYF. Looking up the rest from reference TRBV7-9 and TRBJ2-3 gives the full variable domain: DTGVSQNPRHKITKRGQNVTFRCDPISEHNRLYWYRQTLGQGPEFLTYFQNEAQLEKSRLLSDRFSAERPKGSFSTLEIQRTEQGDSAMYLCASTGGTDTQYFGPGTRLTVL.

Here the CDR3 reads CASSVEAKGRDYGYTF. The CDR3 nucleotides read TGTGCCAGCAGCGTAGAAGCGAAGGGGCGAGACTATGGCTACACCTTC. V is TRBV9 and J is TRBJ1-2; D might be TRBD1 (5 bases). Per germline, CDR1 SGDLS and CDR2 YYNGEE. This CDR3 is built from 16 residues. V gave up 0 bases and J gave up 3 bases, with 15 bases separating them.

The CDR3 DNA sequence: TGTGCCAGCAGCTTTGCGACGGAGTCTGGAAACACCATATATTTT. Translation: CASSFATESGNTIYF. This sequence joins TRBV7-9 and TRBJ1-3; D is undetermined. The germline V and J ends were trimmed by 3 bases and 1 base, with 10 bases remaining between them. The CDR3 contains 15 residues. Germline values: CDR1 SEHNR, CDR2 FQNEAQ (reference sequence). Full variable domain (missing parts from reference TRBV7-9 and TRBJ1-3): DTGVSQNPRHKITKRGQNVTFRCDPISEHNRLYWYRQTLGQGPEFLTYFQNEAQLEKSRLLSDRFSAERPKGSFSTLEIQRTEQGDSAMYLCASSFATESGNTIYFGEGSWLTVV.

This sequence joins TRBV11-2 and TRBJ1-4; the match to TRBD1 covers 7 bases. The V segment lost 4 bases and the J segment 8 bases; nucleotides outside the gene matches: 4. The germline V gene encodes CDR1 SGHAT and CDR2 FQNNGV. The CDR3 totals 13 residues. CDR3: CASSSGQKEKLFF. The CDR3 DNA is TGTGCCAGCAGCTCGGGACAGAAAGAAAAACTGTTTTTT.